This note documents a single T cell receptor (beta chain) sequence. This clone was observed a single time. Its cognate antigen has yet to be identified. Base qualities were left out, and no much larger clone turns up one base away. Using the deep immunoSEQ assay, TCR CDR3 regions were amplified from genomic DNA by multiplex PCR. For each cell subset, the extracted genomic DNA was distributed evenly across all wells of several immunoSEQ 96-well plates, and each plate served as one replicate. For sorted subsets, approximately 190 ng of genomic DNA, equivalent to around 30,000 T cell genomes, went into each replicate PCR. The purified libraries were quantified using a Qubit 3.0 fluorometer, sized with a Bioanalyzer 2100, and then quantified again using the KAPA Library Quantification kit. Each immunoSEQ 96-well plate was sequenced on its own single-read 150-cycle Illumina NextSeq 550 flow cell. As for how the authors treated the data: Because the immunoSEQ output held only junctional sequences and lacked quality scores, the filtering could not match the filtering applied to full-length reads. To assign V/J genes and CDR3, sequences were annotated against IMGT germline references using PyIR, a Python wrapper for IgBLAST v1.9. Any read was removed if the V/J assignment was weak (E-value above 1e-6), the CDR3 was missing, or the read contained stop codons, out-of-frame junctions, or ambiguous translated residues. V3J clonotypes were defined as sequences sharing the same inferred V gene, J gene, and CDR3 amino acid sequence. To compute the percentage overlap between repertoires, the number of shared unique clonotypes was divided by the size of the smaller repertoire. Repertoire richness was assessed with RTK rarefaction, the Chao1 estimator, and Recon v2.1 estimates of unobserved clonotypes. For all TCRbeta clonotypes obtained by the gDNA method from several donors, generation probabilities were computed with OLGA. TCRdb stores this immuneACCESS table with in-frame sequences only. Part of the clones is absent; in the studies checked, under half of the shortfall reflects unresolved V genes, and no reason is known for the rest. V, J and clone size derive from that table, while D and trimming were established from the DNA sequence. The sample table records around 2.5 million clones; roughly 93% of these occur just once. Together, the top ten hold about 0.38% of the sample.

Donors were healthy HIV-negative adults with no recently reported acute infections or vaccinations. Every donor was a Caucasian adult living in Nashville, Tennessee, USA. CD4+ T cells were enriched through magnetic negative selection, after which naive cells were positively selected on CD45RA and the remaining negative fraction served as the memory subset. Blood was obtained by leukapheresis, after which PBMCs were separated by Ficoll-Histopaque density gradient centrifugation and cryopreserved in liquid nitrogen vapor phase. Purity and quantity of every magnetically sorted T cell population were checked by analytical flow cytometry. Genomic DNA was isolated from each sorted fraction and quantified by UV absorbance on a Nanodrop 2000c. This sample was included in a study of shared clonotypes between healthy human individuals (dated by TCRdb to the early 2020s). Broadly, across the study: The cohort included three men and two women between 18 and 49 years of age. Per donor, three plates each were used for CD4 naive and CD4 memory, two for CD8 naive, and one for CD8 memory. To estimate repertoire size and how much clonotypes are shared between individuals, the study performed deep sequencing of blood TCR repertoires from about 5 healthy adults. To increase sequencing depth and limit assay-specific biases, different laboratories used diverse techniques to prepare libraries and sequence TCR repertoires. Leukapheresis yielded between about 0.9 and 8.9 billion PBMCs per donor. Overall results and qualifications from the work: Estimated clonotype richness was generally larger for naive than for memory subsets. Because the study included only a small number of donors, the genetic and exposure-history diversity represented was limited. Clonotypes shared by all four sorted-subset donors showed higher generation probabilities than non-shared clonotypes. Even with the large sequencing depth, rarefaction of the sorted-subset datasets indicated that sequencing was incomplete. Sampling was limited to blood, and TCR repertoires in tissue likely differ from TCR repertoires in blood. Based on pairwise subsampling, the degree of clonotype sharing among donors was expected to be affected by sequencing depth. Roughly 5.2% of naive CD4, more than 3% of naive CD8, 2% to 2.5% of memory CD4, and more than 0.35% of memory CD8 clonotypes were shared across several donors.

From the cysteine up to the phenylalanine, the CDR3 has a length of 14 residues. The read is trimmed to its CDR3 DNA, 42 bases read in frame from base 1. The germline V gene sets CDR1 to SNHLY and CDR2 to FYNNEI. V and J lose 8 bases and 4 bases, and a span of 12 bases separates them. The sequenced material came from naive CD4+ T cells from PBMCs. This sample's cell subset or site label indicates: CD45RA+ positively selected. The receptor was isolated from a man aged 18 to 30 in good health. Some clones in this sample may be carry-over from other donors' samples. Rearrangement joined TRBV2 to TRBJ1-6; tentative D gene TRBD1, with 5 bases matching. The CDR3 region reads CASARGDYNSPLHF. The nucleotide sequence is TGTGCCAGCGCTCGGGGCGATTATAATTCACCCCTCCACTTT.